The 15 T cell receptor beta chains below come from one sample, sequenced in a study of T-cell memory formation after mild COVID-19. One entry per CDR3 protein results from TCRdb running MiXCR on the 5' RACE reads. The sample has 250,000 to 350,000 distinct CDR3 sequences, about 17% seen once. The sample was PBMCs or a T cell subset sorted from them (not recorded which). The source of these receptors is a man aged 18 to 29 who had mild COVID-19 (a few samples of this study predate the infection). Cell type and time point are not known.

This clonotype was detected only a few times. This chain joins TRBV18 and TRBJ2-5; D not resolved. V was pared by 1 base and J by 5 bases, with 14 bases between. Per the germline V gene, CDR1 is KGHSH and CDR2 is LQKENI. The CDR3 is 15 amino acids. This CDR3 reads CASSPLEASVETQYF. Here the CDR3 DNA reads TGTGCCAGCTCACCACTGGAAGCGTCAGTCGAGACCCAGTACTTC.

The CDR3 nucleotides are TGCGCCAGCAGCCAAGAGGAAGGAAGCAATCAGCCCCAGCATTTT. As protein: CASSQEEGSNQPQHF. This chain connects TRBV4-3 to TRBJ1-5; D gene uncertain. CDR1 is LGHNA and CDR2 is YSLEER in the germline V gene. The CDR3 runs to 15 residues. The V end lost 0 bases, the J end lost 1 base, and 7 bases lay between the germline ends.

This chain uses TRBV14 with TRBJ1-6, with a tentative D call TRBD1 (5 bases). Germline lookup yields CDR1 SGHDN and CDR2 FVKESK. Trimming shortened V by 4 bases and J by 8 bases, and 12 bases separated the two germline ends. This CDR3 has 14 residues. The CDR3, as DNA: TGTGCCAGCAGCCTAGGGACGAACCATTCACCCCTCCACTTT. It is translated as CASSLGTNHSPLHF.

A remark on this clonotype: One base away lies a much larger clone, so this may be a sequencing read error. V gene TRBV7-2 combines with J gene TRBJ2-1; D is perhaps TRBD2 (6 bases). CDR1 and CDR2 from the germline V gene are SGHTA and FQGNSA. The CDR3 spans 14 residues. The CDR3 sequence is CASRGRGYYTEQFF. The CDR3 DNA reads TGTGCCAGCAGGGGGCGGGGCTACTACACTGAGCAGTTCTTC.

The chain couples TRBV3-1 to TRBJ1-6; no clear D. The CDR3 spans 13 residues. CDR1 and CDR2 from the germline V gene are LGHDT and YNNKEL (reference sequence). V was cut by 4 bases and J by 11 bases, with 12 bases left in between. The CDR3 DNA reads as TGTGCCAGCAGCCCTGGTTTCGAGGCACCCCTCCACTTT. This sequence encodes CASSPGFEAPLHF.

V gene TRBV12-3 or TRBV12-4 combines with J gene TRBJ1-6; no reliable D call. V was pared by 5 bases and J by 6 bases, with 8 bases between. The CDR3 spans 13 residues. CDR3 in DNA: TGTGCCAGCAGTCGGGAAGTTAATTCACCCCTCCACTTT. Translation: CASSREVNSPLHF.

The CDR3 DNA reads as TGTGCCAGCTCACCCGGGACCTGGGGAATCGAAAAACTGTTTTTT. This encodes CASSPGTWGIEKLFF. This sequence joins TRBV18 and TRBJ1-4; TRBD1 is a possible D gene (5 bases). Per the germline V gene, CDR1 is KGHSH and CDR2 is LQKENI. This CDR3 contains 15 residues. With 3 bases removed from V and 8 bases from J, the gap between germline ends came to 16 bases.

J is TRBJ1-5 and V is TRBV5-5, with 7 nucleotides matching TRBD1. The V gene's germline CDR1 is SGHKS and CDR2 YYEKEE (reference sequence). The CDR3 extends over 16 amino acids. Trimming cost V 0 bases and J 0 bases; bases outside gene matches: 3. DNA of the CDR3: TGTGCCAGCAGCTTGGGGACAGGAAATAGCAATCAGCCCCAGCATTTT. Translated, it gives CASSLGTGNSNQPQHF.

This clonotype was observed many times. This chain uses TRBV6-5 with TRBJ2-2, with D unclear. The length of the CDR3 is 13 residues. V was clipped by 1 base and J by 6 bases, with 6 bases between them. Germline CDR1 MNHEY, CDR2 SVGAGI. The CDR3 loop is CASSYLGAGELFF. The CDR3 DNA follows: TGTGCCAGCAGTTACTTGGGCGCCGGGGAGCTGTTTTTT.

This clonotype has just a few counts. V and J are TRBV27 and TRBJ1-5; no clear D gene. The CDR3 totals 15 residues. V was pared by 7 bases and J by 2 bases, with 15 bases between. Germline V CDR1 and CDR2: MNHEY, SMNVEV (reference sequence). The CDR3 DNA is TGTGCCAGCATGACGGCGTATGTCGGCAATCAGCCCCAGCATTTT. It specifies CASMTAYVGNQPQHF.

This clonotype showed up many times. The CDR3 sequence is CASSWRTRTDTQYF. The CDR3 nucleotides are TGTGCCAGCAGTTGGCGGACTAGAACAGATACGCAGTATTTT. The chain carries TRBV2 and TRBJ2-3; TRBD2 matches at 7 bases. V shed 5 bases and J 3 bases; nucleotides not matched to a gene: 5. The CDR3 totals 14 residues. Germline V gene lookup returns CDR1 SNHLY and CDR2 FYNNEI.

The chain uses TRBV4-3 and TRBJ2-1; unclear D gene. V dropped 3 bases and J dropped 6 bases, with 6 bases sitting between them. The CDR3 consists of 12 residues. Germline V gene sequence: CDR1 LGHNA, CDR2 YSLEER. The CDR3 coding sequence is TGCGCCAGCAGCCAGAATCTCAATGAGCAGTTCTTC. Its translation: CASSQNLNEQFF.

This chain uses TRBV7-9 with TRBJ2-5; D remains unclear. This CDR3 is 13 amino acids long. Germline V gives CDR1 SEHNR, CDR2 FQNEAQ (reference sequence). Trimming left V 5 bases short and J 5 bases short, with 12 bases between. The CDR3 reads CASSDIGWETQYF. The CDR3 DNA follows: TGTGCCAGCAGCGACATAGGGTGGGAGACCCAGTACTTC.

The V gene is TRBV12-3 or TRBV12-4, the J gene TRBJ2-1, with D possibly being TRBD1 (5 bases). This CDR3 comprises 13 residues. V lost 4 bases, J lost 6 bases, and 10 bases lay in between. The CDR3 region is CASSSTEANEQFF. The CDR3 DNA sequence: TGTGCCAGCAGTTCGACAGAAGCCAATGAGCAGTTCTTC.

The genes are TRBV7-2 and TRBJ1-4; D may be TRBD1 (6 bases). This CDR3 contains 15 residues. Trimming pared 3 bases from V and 5 bases from J, leaving 13 bases between. Germline assignment: CDR1 SGHTA and CDR2 FQGNSA. CDR3 sequence: CASSLGQGRNEKLFF. The CDR3 DNA reads as TGTGCCAGCAGCTTGGGACAAGGGAGAAATGAAAAACTGTTTTTT.